A single sample is the source of the 4 T cell receptor beta chains below, sequenced in a study of neurological immune-mediated disorders. Using its own MiXCR run on the 5' RACE reads, TCRdb lists one record per CDR3 protein. This table has 66,000 or so distinct CDR3 sequences, almost 3.5% appearing once. The source material was PBMCs. The receptors originated from a man aged 35 to 55 with multiple sclerosis.

The chain couples TRBV20-1 to TRBJ2-1; tentatively, D is TRBD1 or TRBD2 (7 bases each). With 6 bases removed from V and 0 bases from J, the gap between germline ends came to 18 bases. Per germline, CDR1 DFQATT and CDR2 SNEGSKA (reference sequence). The CDR3 runs to 16 residues. CDR3 DNA: TGCAGTGCCGCCCCAGGGGGGGCCAACTCCTACAATGAGCAGTTCTTC. Protein sequence: CSAAPGGANSYNEQFF.

This clonotype was counted only a few times. It may be a read error: a sequence one base away is much more abundant. The chain links TRBV29-1 to TRBJ1-1, with D unclear. The V gene's germline CDR1 is SQVTM and CDR2 ANQGSEA. CDR3 length equals 12 residues. The germline V and J ends were trimmed by 4 bases and 1 base, with 7 bases remaining between them. The CDR3, as DNA: TGCAGCGTTGCGAGAGGGAACACTGAAGCTTTCTTT. Protein: CSVARGNTEAFF. The variable domain in full, with the rest retrieved from reference TRBV29-1 and TRBJ1-1, is SAVISQKPSRDICQRGTSLTIQCQVDSQVTMMFWYRQQPGQSLTLIATANQGSEATYESGFVIDKFPISRPNLTFSTLTVSNMSPEDSSIYLCSVARGNTEAFFGQGTRLTVV.

Ten or more counts support this clonotype. The CDR3 region is CASSEWGNQPQHF. The CDR3 DNA is TGTGCCAGCAGTGAATGGGGCAATCAGCCCCAGCATTTT. The J gene is TRBJ1-5, the V gene TRBV25-1; D is undetermined. CDR3 length equals 13 residues. Germline-derived CDR1 and CDR2 are MGHDK and SYGVNS. Trimming took 1 base from V and 2 from J, leaving 3 bases between them.

The sample holds many counts of this clonotype. This rearrangement joins TRBV7-6 to TRBJ2-1; 9 bases match TRBD2. Per the germline V gene, CDR1 is SGHVS and CDR2 is FNYEAQ. V shed 1 base, J shed 1 base, and the junction held 14 bases outside the gene matches. The CDR3 is 20 amino acids. The CDR3 region is CASSLVISGRGGSSYNEQFF. CDR3 bases: TGTGCCAGCAGCTTAGTTATTAGCGGGAGAGGGGGGTCTTCCTACAATGAGCAGTTCTTC.